The clone carrying this TCR beta chain was counted a few times. The data were produced by immunoSEQ multiplex PCR, yet TCRdb's version contains in-frame clones alone and is incomplete. Of around 200,000 clones detected, about 91% appear once; the ten largest clones hold approximately 0.5%. V was trimmed by 3 bases and J by 9 bases, leaving 13 bases between them. Germline V gives CDR1 SGDLS, CDR2 YYNGEE. There are 14 residues in the CDR3. The sample originates from a study of T cell responses to AZD1222 COVID-19 vaccine. This receptor was obtained from an adult in good health. The specimen was peripheral blood, collected on day 0 of AZD1222 vaccination. The V call is TRBV9, the J call TRBJ1-6; D may be TRBD1 (6 bases). The CDR3 coding sequence is TGTGCCAGCAGCGGGACACTCAGGGGTTCACCCCTCCACTTT. The encoded protein is CASSGTLRGSPLHF.